The 29 T cell receptor beta chains below all came from one sample that was sequenced in a study of T-cell reconstitution after alpha-beta-depleted transplantation in children. Using unique molecular identifiers, the investigators prepared the TCRbeta library. TCRdb independently ran MiXCR on the PCR reads; one entry per CDR3 protein. The table lists about 340,000 distinct CDR3 sequences, under 13% of them singletons, with 2% to 3% in the top ten. The sequenced sample was PBMCs from the stem cell graft donor, obtained from the stem cell graft. Receptor source: a human donor who donated a stem cell graft to a child with acute lymphoblastic leukemia.

This clonotype appeared many times. This chain uses TRBV4-3 with TRBJ2-2; the D gene is possibly TRBD2 (6 bases). The V gene lost 0 bases and the J gene lost 4 bases, with 6 bases spanning the gap. The CDR3 covers 14 residues. From germline, CDR1 is LGHNA and CDR2 YSLEER. The CDR3 loop is CASSQEEGTGELFF. The CDR3, as DNA: TGCGCCAGCAGCCAAGAGGAGGGCACCGGGGAGCTGTTTTTT.

The chain combines TRBV7-9 with TRBJ2-3; D may be TRBD1 (6 bases). V shed 3 bases and J shed 5 bases, with 12 bases lying between them. Germline loops: CDR1 SEHNR, CDR2 FQNEAQ (reference sequence). This CDR3 contains 14 residues. The CDR3 DNA sequence: TGTGCCAGCAGCTTTGCCCAGGGGCGAGATACGCAGTATTTT. As protein: CASSFAQGRDTQYF.

This clonotype was found a few times. CDR3 sequence: CASSYRQGRAFF. The DNA of the CDR3 is TGTGCCAGCAGTTACCGACAGGGACGAGCTTTCTTT. The chain joins TRBV6-5 to TRBJ1-1, with TRBD1 matching 7 bases. The trim removed 2 bases at V and 10 bases at J, leaving 4 bases unmatched. The CDR3 sequence is 12 residues long. The germline CDR1 and CDR2 sequences are MNHEY and SVGAGI.

A few counts support this clonotype. The chain carries TRBV6-1 and TRBJ2-2, with 13 bases fitting TRBD2. Germline V gives CDR1 MNHNS, CDR2 SASEGT. The length of the CDR3 is 19 residues. V was clipped by 5 bases and J by 0 bases; unmatched bases: 9. The CDR3 DNA is TGTGCCAGCAGTCGAACGCCGGGACTAGCGGGGACGAACACCGGGGAGCTGTTTTTT. Translated: CASSRTPGLAGTNTGELFF.

This clonotype appeared many times. The chain has TRBV5-1 and TRBJ2-3; 8 positions match TRBD1. Germline trimming cut 3 bases from V and 4 bases from J; bases unmatched to any gene: 4. This CDR3 is 14 amino acids long. The germline CDR1 and CDR2 sequences are SGHRS and YFSETQ. CDR3 DNA: TGCGCCAGCAGCTCCACCAGGGGGCCAGATACGCAGTATTTT. Translating gives CASSSTRGPDTQYF.

This clonotype was detected ten times or more. The chain links TRBV12-3 or TRBV12-4 to TRBJ1-1; maybe TRBD1 (5 bases). Between the trimmed V and J ends, which lost 5 bases and 1 base, there was a span of 14 bases. The CDR3 is 15 residues long. CDR3 residues: CASSPAGRPNTEAFF. As DNA, the CDR3 is TGTGCCAGCAGTCCCGCGGGACGTCCGAACACTGAAGCTTTCTTT.

The chain uses TRBV29-1 and TRBJ2-7, with 8 bases that match TRBD2. The J segment lost 2 bases and the V segment lost 0 bases, leaving 6 bases of the junction unmatched. The CDR3 is made up of 15 amino acids. The germline gives CDR1 SQVTM, CDR2 ANQGSEA. CDR3 loop: CSVEDDSGIPYEQYF. The CDR3 DNA sequence: TGCAGCGTTGAAGATGATAGCGGGATCCCCTACGAGCAGTACTTC.

This clonotype was recorded many times. The chain carries TRBV5-1 and TRBJ2-7; maybe TRBD2 (5 bases). Germline V CDR1 and CDR2: SGHRS, YFSETQ. Trimming removed 0 bases from V and 0 bases from J, with 13 bases in between. The CDR3 sequence is 16 residues long. For the CDR3, the DNA is TGCGCCAGCAGCTTGGCCCGAGCGGAGAGCTCCTACGAGCAGTACTTC. Its translation is CASSLARAESSYEQYF.

Here the CDR3 DNA reads TGCAGCGCCGTGTATGGGAGAAGAGGCTACGAGCAGTACTTC. It translates to CSAVYGRRGYEQYF. This chain joins TRBV29-1 and TRBJ2-7; tentatively, D is TRBD2 (5 bases). The germline CDR1 and CDR2 sequences are SQVTM and ANQGSEA. The CDR3 sequence is 14 residues long. V dropped 7 bases and J dropped 3 bases, with 19 bases sitting between them.

This clonotype was observed a handful of times. V gene TRBV12-3 or TRBV12-4 combines with J gene TRBJ2-7; D could derive from TRBD1 or TRBD2 (5 bases each). The ends were cut back, 4 bases at V and 5 bases at J, with 9 bases in the middle. The CDR3 spans 12 residues. The CDR3 loop is CASSWGYNEQYF. DNA for the CDR3: TGTGCCAGCAGTTGGGGGTACAACGAGCAGTACTTC.

The chain has TRBV2 and TRBJ2-1; D perhaps matches TRBD1 (5 bases). Germline lookup yields CDR1 SNHLY and CDR2 FYNNEI. This CDR3 is built from 16 residues. V was trimmed by 2 bases and J by 0 bases, leaving 11 bases between them. The CDR3 loop reads CASSELDKSSYNEQFF. CDR3 bases: TGTGCCAGCAGTGAATTGGACAAGAGCTCCTACAATGAGCAGTTCTTC.

The rearrangement links TRBV6-2 or TRBV6-3 to TRBJ1-1; tentative D call: TRBD1 (5 bases). The V end was cut by 0 bases, the J end by 2 bases, with 13 bases between. Germline CDR1 reads MNHEY; CDR2 reads SVGEGT. The CDR3 covers 16 residues. Written as DNA, the CDR3 is TGTGCCAGCAGTTACTCCCCACAGGAACTAAACACTGAAGCTTTCTTT. It translates to CASSYSPQELNTEAFF.

This chain uses TRBV12-3 or TRBV12-4 with TRBJ2-7; tentative D call: TRBD2 (5 bases). Trimming stripped 6 bases from V and 0 bases from J, with 12 bases between. This CDR3 comprises 14 residues. CDR3 residues: CASSSLGSSYEQYF. The CDR3 DNA is TGTGCCAGCAGCTCGCTGGGGAGCTCCTACGAGCAGTACTTC.

V usage is TRBV27 and J usage is TRBJ2-7; the match to TRBD1 covers 8 bases. The CDR3 spans 14 residues. J lost 3 bases, V lost 4 bases, and 5 bases had no gene match. Looked up from germline, CDR1 is MNHEY and CDR2 is SMNVEV (reference sequence). CDR3 sequence: CASSSRGLLYEQYF. CDR3 nucleotide sequence: TGTGCCAGCAGTTCCAGGGGGCTCCTCTACGAGCAGTACTTC.

The J gene is TRBJ2-7, the V gene TRBV7-2, with D unclear. V was pared by 1 base and J by 5 bases, with 9 bases between. CDR3 length equals 13 residues. The germline V gene encodes CDR1 SGHTA and CDR2 FQGNSA. CDR3 sequence: CASSLGPFDEQYF. The CDR3 nucleotides read TGTGCCAGCAGCTTAGGGCCCTTCGACGAGCAGTACTTC.

The sample holds a few counts of this clonotype. The rearrangement uses TRBV12-3 or TRBV12-4 and TRBJ2-5; 8 nucleotides match TRBD1. The CDR3 consists of 15 residues. V was clipped by 4 bases and J by 0 bases; unmatched bases: 4. The CDR3 region has the DNA TGTGCCAGCAGTTACAGGGGGATGTACCAAGAGACCCAGTACTTC. It is translated as CASSYRGMYQETQYF.

V usage is TRBV20-1 and J usage is TRBJ1-2; 7 bases align to TRBD1. J lost 3 bases, V lost 6 bases, and 13 bases had no gene match. CDR3 length equals 15 residues. Germline V gene sequence: CDR1 DFQATT, CDR2 SNEGSKA (reference sequence). CDR3: CSADPVTGDHYGYTF. CDR3 nucleotides: TGCAGTGCCGATCCTGTCACAGGGGATCACTATGGCTACACCTTC.

This clonotype was detected a few times. The chain recombines TRBV2 with TRBJ2-3; 7 positions agree with TRBD2. V gave up 6 bases and J gave up 4 bases; unmatched junction bases: 13. This CDR3 has 16 amino acids. Germline V lookup: CDR1 SNHLY, CDR2 FYNNEI. CDR3 loop: CASSLFRAGSSDTQYF. CDR3 nucleotide sequence: TGTGCCAGCAGCTTATTCCGAGCGGGAAGTTCAGATACGCAGTATTTT.

This clonotype turned up a few times. The chain joins TRBV25-1 to TRBJ2-7, with D tentatively TRBD1 (6 bases). CDR3 size: 14 residues. V lost 4 bases and J 1 base, leaving 11 bases between the germline ends. Looked up from germline, CDR1 is MGHDK and CDR2 is SYGVNS. CDR3 sequence reads: CASSGTVLSYEQYF. The CDR3 nucleotides read TGTGCCAGCAGTGGGACAGTCCTATCCTACGAGCAGTACTTC.

The CDR3 protein is CSAPFAGSLQETQYF. For the CDR3, the DNA is TGCAGTGCTCCCTTCGCGGGCTCCCTCCAAGAGACCCAGTACTTC. The chain links TRBV20-1 to TRBJ2-5, with D maybe TRBD2 (5 bases). Germline values: CDR1 DFQATT, CDR2 SNEGSKA (reference sequence). This CDR3 has 15 residues. Trimming cost V 5 bases and J 1 base, with 17 bases left between them.

Many counts were recorded for this clonotype. The rearrangement links TRBV6-2 or TRBV6-3 to TRBJ2-1; no clear D gene. Germline CDR1 and CDR2: MNHEY and SVGEGT. The germline V and J ends were trimmed by 2 bases and 6 bases, with 14 bases remaining between them. The CDR3 is made up of 15 amino acids. CDR3 nucleotides: TGTGCCAGCAGTTACCACCAGGACCATTCCAATGAGCAGTTCTTC. This translates into CASSYHQDHSNEQFF.

This clonotype has at least ten counts. This rearrangement joins TRBV20-1 to TRBJ2-7, with D perhaps TRBD1 or TRBD2 (5 bases each). The CDR3 covers 16 residues. The ends were cut back, 1 base at V and 0 bases at J, with 16 bases in the middle. The germline CDR1 and CDR2 sequences are DFQATT and SNEGSKA (reference sequence). CDR3 DNA sequence: TGCAGTGCTAGAGGGGGACCGAGGCGGAGCTCCTACGAGCAGTACTTC. Encoded protein: CSARGGPRRSSYEQYF.

This clonotype was picked up many times. The chain carries TRBV24-1 and TRBJ2-1; D gene unclear. The CDR3 has 14 residues. Trimming took 2 bases from V and 8 from J, leaving 12 bases between them. The germline CDR1 and CDR2 sequences are KGHDR and SFDVKD. The CDR3 here is CATSDSTRPDEQFF. CDR3 DNA sequence: TGTGCCACCAGTGATTCGACCCGGCCAGATGAGCAGTTCTTC.

This chain connects TRBV7-2 to TRBJ2-7, with 14 bases fitting TRBD2. V shed 5 bases, J shed 5 bases, and the junction held 8 bases outside the gene matches. The CDR3 covers 16 residues. The germline gives CDR1 SGHTA, CDR2 FQGNSA. CDR3 DNA: TGTGCCAGCAGCAGAGGGACTAGCGGGAGTCGGCACGAGCAGTACTTC. Translated: CASSRGTSGSRHEQYF.

The chain uses TRBV27 and TRBJ2-1; TRBD1 matches 7 bases. Trimming removed 0 bases from V and 2 bases from J; junction bases left unmatched: 7. The CDR3 runs to 17 residues. The germline gives CDR1 MNHEY, CDR2 SMNVEV (reference sequence). CDR3 region: CASSLSNRGVTYNEQFF. CDR3 nucleotides: TGTGCCAGCAGTTTATCGAACAGGGGAGTGACCTACAATGAGCAGTTCTTC.

Ten or more counts support this clonotype. This chain uses TRBV7-6 with TRBJ2-7, with D hard to call. Deletions cut 0 bases from V and 6 bases from J, with 12 bases between. The CDR3 has 14 residues. From germline, CDR1 is SGHVS and CDR2 FNYEAQ. The CDR3 region has the DNA TGTGCCAGCAGCTTAGCGGCAGGCCCCTCCGAGCAGTACTTC. Encoded protein: CASSLAAGPSEQYF.

This clonotype showed up just a few times. The rearrangement uses TRBV5-1 and TRBJ2-2; D perhaps matches TRBD2 (5 bases). CDR1 is SGHRS and CDR2 is YFSETQ in the germline V gene. The CDR3 has 16 residues. Trimming removed 4 bases at V and 4 bases at J, with 17 bases between. The CDR3 nucleotides read TGCGCCAGCAGCCTCTTGGCTAGCTTGGGCACCGGGGAGCTGTTTTTT. Its translation: CASSLLASLGTGELFF.

The sample holds many counts of this clonotype. This chain joins TRBV4-2 and TRBJ2-7; 8 nucleotides line up with TRBD1. Germline CDR1 is LGHNA and CDR2 is YNFKEQ. The CDR3 is 14 residues long. V trimming: 3 bases; J trimming: 3 bases; junction bases outside the gene matches: 4. The CDR3 here is CASSQDRELYEQYF. In DNA form, the CDR3 reads TGTGCCAGCAGCCAGGACAGGGAACTCTACGAGCAGTACTTC.

V and J are TRBV5-1 and TRBJ2-1, with 13 nucleotides matching TRBD2. The junction had 2 bases not matched to a gene; V was cut back by 3 bases and J by 5 bases. CDR1 and CDR2 (germline): SGHRS, YFSETQ. CDR3 length equals 15 residues. CDR3 in DNA: TGCGCCAGCAGCTGGGGACTAGCGGGAAACAATGAGCAGTTCTTC. Translation: CASSWGLAGNNEQFF.